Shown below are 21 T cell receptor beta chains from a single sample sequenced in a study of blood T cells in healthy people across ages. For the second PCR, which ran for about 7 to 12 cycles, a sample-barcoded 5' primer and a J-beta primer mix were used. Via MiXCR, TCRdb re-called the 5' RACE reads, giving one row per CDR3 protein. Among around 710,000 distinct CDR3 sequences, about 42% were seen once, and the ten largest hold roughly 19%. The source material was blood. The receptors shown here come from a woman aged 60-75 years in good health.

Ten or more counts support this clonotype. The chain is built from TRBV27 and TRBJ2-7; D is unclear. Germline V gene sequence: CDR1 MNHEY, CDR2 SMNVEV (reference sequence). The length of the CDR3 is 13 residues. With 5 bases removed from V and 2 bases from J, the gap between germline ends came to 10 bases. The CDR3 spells CASSPQNAYEQYF. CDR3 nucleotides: TGTGCCAGCAGTCCACAAAATGCCTACGAGCAGTACTTC.

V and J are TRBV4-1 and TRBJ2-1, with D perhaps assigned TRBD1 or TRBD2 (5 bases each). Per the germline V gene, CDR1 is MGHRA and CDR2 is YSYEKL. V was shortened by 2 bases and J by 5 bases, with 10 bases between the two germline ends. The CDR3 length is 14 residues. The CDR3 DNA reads TGCGCCAGCAGCCAAATTGGGACCGACAATGAGCAGTTCTTC. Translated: CASSQIGTDNEQFF.

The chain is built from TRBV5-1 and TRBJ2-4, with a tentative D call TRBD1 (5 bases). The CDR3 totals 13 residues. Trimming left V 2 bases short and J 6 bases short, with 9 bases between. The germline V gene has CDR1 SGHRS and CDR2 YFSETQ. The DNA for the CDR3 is TGCGCCAGCAGCTTTCAGGGTTCAAACATTCAGTACTTC. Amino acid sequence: CASSFQGSNIQYF.

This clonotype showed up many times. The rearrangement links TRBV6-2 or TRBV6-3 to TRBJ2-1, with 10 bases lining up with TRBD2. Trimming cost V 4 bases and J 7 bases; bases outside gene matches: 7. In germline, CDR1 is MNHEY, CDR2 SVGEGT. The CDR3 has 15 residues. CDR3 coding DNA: TGTGCCAGCAGTTCCAGCGGGGGGGCCTTGAATGAGCAGTTCTTC. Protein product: CASSSSGGALNEQFF.

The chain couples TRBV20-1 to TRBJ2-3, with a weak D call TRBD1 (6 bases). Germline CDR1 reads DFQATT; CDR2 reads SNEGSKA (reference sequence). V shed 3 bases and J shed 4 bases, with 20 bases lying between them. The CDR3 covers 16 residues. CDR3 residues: CSASGTRGGDSDTQYF. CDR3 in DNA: TGCAGTGCTAGTGGTACGCGAGGGGGTGACTCAGATACGCAGTATTTT.

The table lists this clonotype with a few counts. CDR3 amino acids: CTSSQVLVQKSNYGYTF. The CDR3 DNA reads as TGCACCAGCAGCCAAGTTTTGGTGCAGAAGTCCAACTATGGCTACACCTTC. The chain employs TRBV1 and TRBJ1-2. TRBV1 is a recognized pseudogene. The CDR3 runs to 17 residues.

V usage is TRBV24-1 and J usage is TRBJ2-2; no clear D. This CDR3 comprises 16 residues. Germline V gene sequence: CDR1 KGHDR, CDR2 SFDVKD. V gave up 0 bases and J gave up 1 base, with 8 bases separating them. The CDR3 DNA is TGTGCCACCAGTGATTTGCAAGGCGGGAACACCGGGGAGCTGTTTTTT. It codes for CATSDLQGGNTGELFF.

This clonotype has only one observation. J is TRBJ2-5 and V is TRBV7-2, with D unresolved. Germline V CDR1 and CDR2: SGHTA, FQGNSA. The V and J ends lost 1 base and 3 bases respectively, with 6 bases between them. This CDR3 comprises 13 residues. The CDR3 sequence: CASSLVWKETQYF. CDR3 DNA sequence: TGTGCCAGCAGCTTAGTTTGGAAAGAGACCCAGTACTTC.

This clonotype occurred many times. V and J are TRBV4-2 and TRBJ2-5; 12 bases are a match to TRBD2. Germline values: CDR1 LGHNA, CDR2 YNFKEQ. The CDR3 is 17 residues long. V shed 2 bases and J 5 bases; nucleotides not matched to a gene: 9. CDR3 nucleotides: TGTGCCAGCAGCCAATCCTCTAGCGGGAGGGTAGGGGAGACCCAGTACTTC. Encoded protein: CASSQSSSGRVGETQYF.

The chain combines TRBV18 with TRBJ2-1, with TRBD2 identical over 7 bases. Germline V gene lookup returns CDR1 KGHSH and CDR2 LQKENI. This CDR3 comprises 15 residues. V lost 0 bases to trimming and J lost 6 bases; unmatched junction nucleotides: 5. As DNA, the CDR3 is TGTGCCAGCTCACCACCCGGGACTACCCTCAATGAGCAGTTCTTC. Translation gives CASSPPGTTLNEQFF.

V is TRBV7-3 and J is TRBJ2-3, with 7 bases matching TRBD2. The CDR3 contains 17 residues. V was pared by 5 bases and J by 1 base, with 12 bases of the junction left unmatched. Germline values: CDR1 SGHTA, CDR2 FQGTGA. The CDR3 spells CASSPLPGTIGTDTQYF. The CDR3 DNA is TGTGCCAGCAGCCCCCTGCCGGGGACTATAGGCACAGATACGCAGTATTTT.

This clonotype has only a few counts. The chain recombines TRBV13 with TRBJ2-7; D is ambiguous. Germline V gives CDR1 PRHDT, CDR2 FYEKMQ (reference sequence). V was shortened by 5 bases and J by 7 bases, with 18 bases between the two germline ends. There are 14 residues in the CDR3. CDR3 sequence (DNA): TGTGCCAGCAGCCTAGACCCCGGACGTGGGGAGCAGTACTTC. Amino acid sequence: CASSLDPGRGEQYF.

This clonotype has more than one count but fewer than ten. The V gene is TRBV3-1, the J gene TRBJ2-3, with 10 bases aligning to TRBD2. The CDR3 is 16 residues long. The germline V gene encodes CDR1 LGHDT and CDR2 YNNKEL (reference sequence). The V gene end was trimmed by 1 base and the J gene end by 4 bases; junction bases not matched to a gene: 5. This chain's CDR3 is CASSQASGGIADTQYF. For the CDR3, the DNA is TGTGCCAGCAGCCAAGCTAGCGGGGGAATCGCAGATACGCAGTATTTT.

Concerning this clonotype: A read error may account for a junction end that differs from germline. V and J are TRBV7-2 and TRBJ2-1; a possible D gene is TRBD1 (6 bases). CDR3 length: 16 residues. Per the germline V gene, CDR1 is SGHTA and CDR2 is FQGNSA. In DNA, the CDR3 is TGTGCCTGCAGCTTAGCGCCAGGGGACGGATACAATGAGCAGTTCTTC. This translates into CACSLAPGDGYNEQFF.

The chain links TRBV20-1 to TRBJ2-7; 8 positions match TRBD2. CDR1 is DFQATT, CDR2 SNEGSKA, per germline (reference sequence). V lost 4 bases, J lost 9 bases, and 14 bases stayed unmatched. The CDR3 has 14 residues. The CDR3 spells CSATTGYQAGGQYF. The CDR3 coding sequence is TGCAGTGCTACAACCGGATACCAGGCGGGGGGGCAGTACTTC.

CDR3 bases: TGCGCCAGCAACCAGAGTAGGAGCTCCTACAATGAGCAGTTCTTC. Translated: CASNQSRSSYNEQFF. The chain employs TRBV4-3 and TRBJ2-1; D is undetermined. Trimming removed 7 bases at V and 0 bases at J, with 13 bases between. Germline CDR1 LGHNA, CDR2 YSLEER. The CDR3 runs to 15 residues.

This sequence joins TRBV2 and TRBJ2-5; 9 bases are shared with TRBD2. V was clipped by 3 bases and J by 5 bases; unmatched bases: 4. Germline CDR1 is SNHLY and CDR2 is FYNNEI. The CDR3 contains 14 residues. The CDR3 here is CASSEGLAAETQYF. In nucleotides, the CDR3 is TGTGCCAGCAGTGAGGGACTAGCCGCTGAGACCCAGTACTTC.

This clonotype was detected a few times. CDR3 sequence: CATSRDEGYYQPQHF. CDR3 nucleotide sequence: TGTGCCACCAGCAGAGATGAGGGGTATTATCAGCCCCAGCATTTT. The V call is TRBV15, the J call TRBJ1-5, with D perhaps TRBD1 (5 bases). The CDR3 has 15 residues. V was cut by 0 bases and J by 5 bases, with 11 bases left in between. CDR1 is LNHNV, CDR2 YYDKDF, per germline (reference sequence).

CDR3 DNA: TGTGCCAGCAGTTGGAAGGACAGGGGCAATGAGCAGTTCTTC. Translated: CASSWKDRGNEQFF. The rearrangement links TRBV12-3 or TRBV12-4 to TRBJ2-1, with 9 bases lining up with TRBD1. This CDR3 contains 14 residues. The junction had 4 bases not matched to a gene; V was cut back by 4 bases and J by 6 bases.

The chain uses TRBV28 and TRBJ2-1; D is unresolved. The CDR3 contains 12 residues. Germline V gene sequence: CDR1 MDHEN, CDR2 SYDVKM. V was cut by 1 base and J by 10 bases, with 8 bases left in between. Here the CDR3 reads CASSLSAMEQFF. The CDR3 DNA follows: TGTGCCAGCAGTTTATCTGCAATGGAGCAGTTCTTC.

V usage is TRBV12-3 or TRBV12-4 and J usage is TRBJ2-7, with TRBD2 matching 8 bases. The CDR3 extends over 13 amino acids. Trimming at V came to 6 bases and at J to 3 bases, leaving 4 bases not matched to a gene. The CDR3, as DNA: TGTGCCAGCAGAGGACTAGCTCACTACGAGCAGTACTTC. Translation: CASRGLAHYEQYF.